The table lists the clone carrying this T cell receptor beta chain with many counts. All donors with ophthalmopathy were recorded as having moderate-to-severe activity, CAS ≥3, NOSPECS ≥4 and a duration under 3 months. Trimming removed 1 base from V and 4 bases from J, with 10 bases in between. Germline CDR1 and CDR2: LGHDT and YNNKEL (reference sequence). This CDR3 spans 14 amino acids. This sample stems from a study of Graves' ophthalmopathy and Graves' hyperthyroidism. As the template, RNA transcripts were used to amplify TCR beta CDR3 regions. The authors performed first-round RT-PCR with HTBI primers and then a second-round multiplex PCR. Each CDR3 protein gets one entry after TCRdb re-called the multiplex PCR reads with MiXCR. The sample has around 50,000 distinct CDR3 sequences, 50% to 65% seen once.

The chain combines TRBV3-1 with TRBJ1-1, with D tentatively TRBD1 (5 bases). The sequence derives from an adult man with Graves' ophthalmopathy. Sequenced: peripheral blood. DNA of the CDR3: TGTGCCAGCAGCCAAGGGGGGGTGAGCACTGAAGCTTTCTTT. Translating gives CASSQGGVSTEAFF.